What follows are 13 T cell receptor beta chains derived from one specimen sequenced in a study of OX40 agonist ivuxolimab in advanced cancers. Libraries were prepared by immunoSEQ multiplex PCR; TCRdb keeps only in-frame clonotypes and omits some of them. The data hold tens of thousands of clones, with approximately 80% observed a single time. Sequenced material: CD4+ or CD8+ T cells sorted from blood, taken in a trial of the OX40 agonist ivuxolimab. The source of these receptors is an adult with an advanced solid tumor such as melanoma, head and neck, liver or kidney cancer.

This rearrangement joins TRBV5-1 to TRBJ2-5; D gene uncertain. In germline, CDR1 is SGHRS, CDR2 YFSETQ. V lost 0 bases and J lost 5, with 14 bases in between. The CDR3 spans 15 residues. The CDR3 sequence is CASSLASQAGETQYF. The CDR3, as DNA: TGCGCCAGCAGCTTGGCTTCCCAGGCTGGGGAGACCCAGTACTTC. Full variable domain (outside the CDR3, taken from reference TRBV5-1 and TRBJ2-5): KAGVTQTPRYLIKTRGQQVTLSCSPISGHRSVSWYQQTPGQGLQFLFEYFSETQRNKGNFPGRFSGRQFSNSRSEMNVSTLELGDSALYLCASSLASQAGETQYFGPGTRLLVL.

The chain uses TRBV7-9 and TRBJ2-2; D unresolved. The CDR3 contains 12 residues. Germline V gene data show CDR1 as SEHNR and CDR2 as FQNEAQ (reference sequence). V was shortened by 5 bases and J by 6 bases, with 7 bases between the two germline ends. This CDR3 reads CASSPISGELFF. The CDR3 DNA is TGTGCCAGCAGCCCTATCTCCGGGGAGCTGTTTTTT.

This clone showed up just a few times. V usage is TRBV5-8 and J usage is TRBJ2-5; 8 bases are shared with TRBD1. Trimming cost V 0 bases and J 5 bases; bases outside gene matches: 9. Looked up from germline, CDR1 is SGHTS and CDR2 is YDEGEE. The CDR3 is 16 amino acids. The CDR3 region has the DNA TGTGCCAGCAGCTTGGTCGACAGGGGTGGAGGTGAGACCCAGTACTTC. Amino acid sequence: CASSLVDRGGGETQYF.

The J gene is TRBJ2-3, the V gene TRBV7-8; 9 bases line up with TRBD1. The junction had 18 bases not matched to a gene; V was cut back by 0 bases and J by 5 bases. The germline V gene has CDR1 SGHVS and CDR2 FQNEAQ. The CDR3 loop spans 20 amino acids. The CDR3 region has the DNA TGTGCCAGCAGCTTAGCGTGGGGTGAATTTGGAACAGGGGGCAGAGATACGCAGTATTTT. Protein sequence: CASSLAWGEFGTGGRDTQYF.

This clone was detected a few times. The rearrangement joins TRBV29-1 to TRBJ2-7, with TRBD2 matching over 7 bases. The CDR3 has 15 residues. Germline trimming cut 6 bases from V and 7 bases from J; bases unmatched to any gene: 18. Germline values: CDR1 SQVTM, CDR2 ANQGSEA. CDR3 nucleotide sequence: TGCAGCGTGGCACCGGGAACCGGACTAGAAGGTGAGCAGTACTTC. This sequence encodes CSVAPGTGLEGEQYF.

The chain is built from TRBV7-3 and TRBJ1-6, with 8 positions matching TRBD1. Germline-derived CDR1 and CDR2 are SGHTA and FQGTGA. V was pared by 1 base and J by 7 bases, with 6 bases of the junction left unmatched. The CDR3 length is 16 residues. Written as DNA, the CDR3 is TGTGCCAGCAGCTTAAAAGACAGGGGAGAAAATTCACCCCTCCACTTT. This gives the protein CASSLKDRGENSPLHF.

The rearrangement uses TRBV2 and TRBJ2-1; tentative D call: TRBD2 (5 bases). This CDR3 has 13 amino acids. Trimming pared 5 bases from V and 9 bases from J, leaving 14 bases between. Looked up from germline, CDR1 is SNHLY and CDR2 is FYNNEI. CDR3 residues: CASSKNLAVEQFF. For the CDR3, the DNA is TGTGCCAGCAGTAAAAATCTAGCTGTTGAGCAGTTCTTC.

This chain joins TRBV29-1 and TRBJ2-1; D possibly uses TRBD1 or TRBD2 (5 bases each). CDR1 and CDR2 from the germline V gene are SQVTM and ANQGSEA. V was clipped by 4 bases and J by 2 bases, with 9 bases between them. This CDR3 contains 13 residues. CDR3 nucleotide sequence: TGCAGCGTTGGGGGGATCACCTACAATGAGCAGTTCTTC. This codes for CSVGGITYNEQFF.

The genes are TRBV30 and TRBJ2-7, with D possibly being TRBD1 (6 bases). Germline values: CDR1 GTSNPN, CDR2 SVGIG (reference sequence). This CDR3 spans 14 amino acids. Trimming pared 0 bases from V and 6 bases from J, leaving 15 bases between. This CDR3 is CAWSVGQPGLEQYF. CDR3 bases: TGTGCCTGGAGTGTGGGACAACCCGGGCTCGAGCAGTACTTC.

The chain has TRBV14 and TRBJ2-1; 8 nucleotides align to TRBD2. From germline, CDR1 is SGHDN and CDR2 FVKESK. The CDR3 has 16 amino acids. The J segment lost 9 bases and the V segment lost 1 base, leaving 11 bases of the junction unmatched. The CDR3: CASSQVASGRLGEQFF. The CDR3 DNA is TGTGCCAGCAGCCAAGTCGCTAGCGGGCGCTTGGGTGAGCAGTTCTTC. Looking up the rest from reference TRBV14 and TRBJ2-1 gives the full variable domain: EAGVTQFPSHSVIEKGQTVTLRCDPISGHDNLYWYRRVMGKEIKFLLHFVKESKQDESGMPNNRFLAERTGGTYSTLKVQPAELEDSGVYFCASSQVASGRLGEQFFGPGTRLTVL.

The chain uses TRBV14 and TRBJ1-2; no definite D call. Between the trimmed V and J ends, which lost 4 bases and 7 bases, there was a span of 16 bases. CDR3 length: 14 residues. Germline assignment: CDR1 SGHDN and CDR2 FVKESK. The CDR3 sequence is CASSPGPRVGGYTF. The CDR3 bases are TGTGCCAGCAGCCCGGGCCCTAGGGTCGGTGGCTACACCTTC.

In nucleotides, the CDR3 is TGTGCCAGCAGCAGGGCGGGGAATACAGATACGCAGTATTTT. Residues: CASSRAGNTDTQYF. The genes are TRBV7-8 and TRBJ2-3, with a tentative D call TRBD2 (6 bases). V lost 5 bases and J lost 3, with 12 bases in between. The CDR3 spans 14 residues. Germline V CDR1 and CDR2: SGHVS, FQNEAQ.

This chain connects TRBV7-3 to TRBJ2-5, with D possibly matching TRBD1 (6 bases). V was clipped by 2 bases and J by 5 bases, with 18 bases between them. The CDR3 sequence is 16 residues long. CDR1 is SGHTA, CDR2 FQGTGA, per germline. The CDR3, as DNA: TGTGCCAGCAGCTTAGCGTTTGCAGGGGCAGGGGAGACCCAGTACTTC. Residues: CASSLAFAGAGETQYF.